The 13 T cell receptor beta chains in this list originate from one sample, sequenced in a study of T cells in Graves' hyperthyroidism and ophthalmopathy. Template material for amplifying TCR beta CDR3 regions consisted of RNA transcripts. During a first-round RT-PCR of the TCR CDR3, the HTBI primer set was used. TCRdb itself ran the multiplex PCR reads through MiXCR, one entry per CDR3 protein. The sample shows around 690,000 distinct CDR3 sequences, 17% of them seen only once. The sample comprised blood. The receptors derive from a man aged 45 to 65 with Graves' hyperthyroidism.

In regard to this clonotype: A single base separates this from a much larger clone, so it may be a read error. V and J are TRBV28 and TRBJ2-2; 7 bases are shared with TRBD2. The CDR3 length is 16 residues. The V and J ends lost 5 bases and 1 base, in that order; junction bases with no gene match: 7. Germline loops: CDR1 MDHEN, CDR2 SYDVKM. CDR3 residues: CASSILARGNTGELFF. Written as DNA, the CDR3 is TGTGCCAGCAGTATACTAGCGAGAGGGAACACCGGGGAGCTGTTTTTT.

The V and J genes are TRBV5-1 and TRBJ2-3; 8 positions match TRBD2. Germline V gene data show CDR1 as SGHRS and CDR2 as YFSETQ. V dropped 2 bases and J dropped 5; count of bases not matched to a gene: 7. The length of the CDR3 is 15 residues. CDR3 DNA: TGCGCCAGCAGCTTACAAGCGGGAGCAGGAGATACGCAGTATTTT. Its protein is CASSLQAGAGDTQYF.

The chain carries TRBV7-8 and TRBJ1-6, with 7 positions matching TRBD1. Losses at the gene ends were 2 bases for V and 4 bases for J; bases not matched to a gene: 5. Germline loops: CDR1 SGHVS, CDR2 FQNEAQ. The CDR3 runs 16 residues. The CDR3 region has the DNA TGTGCCAGCAGCTTATTTGAGACAGGGTATAATTCACCCCTCCACTTT. Protein: CASSLFETGYNSPLHF.

This clonotype was picked up many times. This rearrangement joins TRBV6-2 or TRBV6-3 to TRBJ2-3; 9 bases fit TRBD2. Germline V gene lookup returns CDR1 MNHEY and CDR2 SVGEGT. CDR3 length: 17 amino acids. V lost 2 bases and J lost 4; bases outside the gene matches: 10. CDR3 sequence (DNA): TGTGCCAGCAGTTACGACAATAGCGGGAGAGGGGCAGATACGCAGTATTTT. This translates into CASSYDNSGRGADTQYF.

The V gene is TRBV5-8, the J gene TRBJ2-3, with 11 bases that match TRBD2. J was trimmed by 7 bases and V by 4 bases; bases with no gene match: 8. The CDR3 consists of 15 residues. Per germline, CDR1 SGHTS and CDR2 YDEGEE. CDR3 loop: CASSTSLAGGHTQYF. In DNA, the CDR3 is TGTGCCAGCAGCACCAGCCTAGCGGGAGGACATACGCAGTATTTT.

The chain has TRBV29-1 and TRBJ1-2, with D unresolved. The V end lost 4 bases, the J end lost 2 bases, and 8 bases lay between the germline ends. Per the germline V gene, CDR1 is SQVTM and CDR2 is ANQGSEA. This CDR3 contains 12 residues. The CDR3 here is CSVVVVNYGYTF. As DNA, the CDR3 is TGCAGCGTTGTTGTGGTAAACTATGGCTACACCTTC. Combining the CDR3 with reference TRBV29-1 and TRBJ1-2 gives the whole variable domain SAVISQKPSRDICQRGTSLTIQCQVDSQVTMMFWYRQQPGQSLTLIATANQGSEATYESGFVIDKFPISRPNLTFSTLTVSNMSPEDSSIYLCSVVVVNYGYTFGSGTRLTVV.

A few counts support this clonotype. V usage is TRBV28 and J usage is TRBJ2-7; perhaps D is TRBD1 or TRBD2 (5 bases each). Germline V CDR1 and CDR2: MDHEN, SYDVKM. There are 15 residues in the CDR3. V lost 4 bases to trimming and J lost 3 bases, with 16 bases between them. The CDR3 DNA is TGTGCCAGCAGTTCTGGTTCCCGGGACGGCTACGAGCAGTACTTC. Its protein product is CASSSGSRDGYEQYF.

J is TRBJ2-5 and V is TRBV30, with D maybe TRBD2 (6 bases). CDR3 length: 14 residues. The germline CDR1 and CDR2 sequences are GTSNPN and SVGIG (reference sequence). The germline V and J ends were trimmed by 0 bases and 5 bases, with 13 bases remaining between them. The CDR3 here is CAWSVSAGRETQYF. The DNA for the CDR3 is TGTGCCTGGAGTGTTAGCGCGGGACGGGAGACCCAGTACTTC.

This clonotype has at least ten counts. The chain links TRBV24-1 to TRBJ2-3; D could derive from TRBD1 or TRBD2 (5 bases each). CDR3 size: 13 residues. The V gene lost 5 bases and the J gene lost 1 base, with 6 bases spanning the gap. The V gene's germline CDR1 is KGHDR and CDR2 SFDVKD. This CDR3 is CATSGDGTDTQYF. In DNA form, the CDR3 reads TGTGCCACCAGTGGGGACGGCACAGATACGCAGTATTTT.

The V call is TRBV18, the J call TRBJ2-5; 7 nucleotides line up with TRBD2. The ends lost 3 bases at V and 4 bases at J; junction bases unmatched: 5. The CDR3 is 14 residues long. Germline loops: CDR1 KGHSH, CDR2 LQKENI. CDR3: CASSPLAAAETQYF. CDR3 coding DNA: TGTGCCAGCTCACCCCTAGCGGCGGCAGAGACCCAGTACTTC.

This clonotype has at least ten counts. The rearrangement joins TRBV28 to TRBJ2-7; 9 nucleotides align to TRBD1. Germline CDR1 is MDHEN and CDR2 is SYDVKM. CDR3 length: 17 amino acids. V was clipped by 4 bases and J by 6 bases; unmatched bases: 16. The DNA of the CDR3 is TGTGCCAGCAGTTCCCTGGCCTTACAGGGGGCGCGAGGCGAGCAGTACTTC. Protein: CASSSLALQGARGEQYF.

This clonotype was observed a few times. The chain couples TRBV25-1 to TRBJ2-5; TRBD1 might be the D (5 bases). The germline V and J ends were trimmed by 1 base and 5 bases, with 11 bases remaining between them. This CDR3 is 14 amino acids long. The germline V gene has CDR1 MGHDK and CDR2 SYGVNS. CDR3 protein: CASSEWKGQETQYF. The DNA for the CDR3 is TGTGCCAGCAGTGAATGGAAGGGGCAGGAGACCCAGTACTTC.

This clonotype turned up a few times. The CDR3 sequence is CASIMDGQGQEKLFF. The CDR3 DNA follows: TGTGCCAGCATTATGGATGGACAGGGACAGGAAAAACTGTTTTTT. The gene calls are TRBV28 and TRBJ1-4; TRBD1 matches at 8 bases. The CDR3 is 15 residues long. Trimming took 7 bases from V and 8 from J; bases not matched to a gene: 12. Germline loops: CDR1 MDHEN, CDR2 SYDVKM.